These 26 T cell receptor beta chains came from one sample sequenced in a study of cytomegalovirus exposure and HLA in healthy donors. Repertoires were generated with immunoSEQ multiplex PCR, while TCRdb's copy carries only in-frame clones and drops some. This sample has 150,000 to 200,000 clones; 70% to 90% occur once, and the top ten carry around 2.4%. Sequencing input: PBMCs. Every receptor here comes from a woman between 18 and 29 years old in good health and CMV-seronegative.

This rearrangement joins TRBV6-5 to TRBJ2-1; D is possibly TRBD2 (5 bases). The ends were cut back, 8 bases at V and 0 bases at J, with 11 bases in the middle. The germline gives CDR1 MNHEY, CDR2 SVGAGI. CDR3 length equals 14 residues. The DNA of the CDR3 is TGTGCCAGCCATCTGGGGAGCTCCTACAATGAGCAGTTCTTC. It translates to CASHLGSSYNEQFF.

V is TRBV4-3 and J is TRBJ2-7, with no clear D. The V and J ends lost 2 bases and 3 bases respectively, with 11 bases between them. Germline-derived CDR1 and CDR2 are LGHNA and YSLEER. The CDR3 consists of 14 residues. The CDR3 spells CASSQNNPGYEQYF. For the CDR3, the DNA is TGCGCCAGCAGCCAAAACAACCCGGGCTACGAGCAGTACTTC.

This chain links TRBV27 with TRBJ1-2; weak D call: TRBD1 (6 bases). Germline V gene data show CDR1 as MNHEY and CDR2 as SMNVEV (reference sequence). The CDR3 contains 15 residues. Trimming shortened V by 2 bases and J by 1 base, and 11 bases separated the two germline ends. In DNA, the CDR3 is TGTGCCAGCAGTTTAGCAGGGGTGGATAACTATGGCTACACCTTC. It codes for CASSLAGVDNYGYTF.

This clone was picked up a small number of times. The chain recombines TRBV6-5 with TRBJ2-7, with 7 positions matching TRBD1. The CDR3 loop spans 14 amino acids. Germline CDR1 and CDR2: MNHEY and SVGAGI. V gave up 5 bases and J gave up 5 bases; unmatched junction bases: 9. The CDR3 is CASSTGQEFDEQYF. CDR3 nucleotides: TGTGCCAGCAGTACCGGACAGGAGTTTGACGAGCAGTACTTC.

The chain is built from TRBV4-3 and TRBJ1-5; no clear D gene. Germline CDR1 is LGHNA and CDR2 is YSLEER. The CDR3 consists of 15 residues. Trimming shortened V by 0 bases and J by 3 bases, and 9 bases separated the two germline ends. The CDR3 protein is CASSQETGVNQPQHF. The CDR3 DNA is TGCGCCAGCAGCCAAGAGACGGGTGTCAATCAGCCCCAGCATTTT.

The chain has TRBV4-1 and TRBJ1-5; no firm D call. CDR1 is MGHRA and CDR2 is YSYEKL in the germline V gene. The CDR3 has 16 amino acids. V gave up 10 bases and J gave up 4 bases, with 23 bases separating them. Here the CDR3 reads CATSPHHGEPNQPQHF. CDR3 coding DNA: TGCGCCACCTCGCCCCACCACGGGGAACCGAATCAGCCCCAGCATTTT.

The chain joins TRBV10-3 to TRBJ2-5; TRBD2 matches at 7 bases. Trimming at V came to 8 bases and at J to 5 bases, leaving 8 bases not matched to a gene. The CDR3 totals 13 residues. Germline V gives CDR1 ENHRY, CDR2 SYGVKD. CDR3 sequence: CAIGRGKGETQYF. The DNA for the CDR3 is TGTGCCATCGGGAGGGGTAAAGGCGAGACCCAGTACTTC.

The chain is built from TRBV4-1 and TRBJ2-7, with D perhaps TRBD2 (5 bases). The CDR3 totals 15 residues. V shed 1 base and J shed 5 bases, with 15 bases lying between them. Germline V CDR1 and CDR2: MGHRA, YSYEKL. The CDR3 loop reads CASSQAGLEYHEQYF. Written as DNA, the CDR3 is TGCGCCAGCAGCCAAGCTGGACTGGAGTACCACGAGCAGTACTTC.

The gene calls are TRBV18 and TRBJ2-7; the D gene is possibly TRBD2 (6 bases). The CDR3 sequence is 14 residues long. The germline gives CDR1 KGHSH, CDR2 LQKENI. V lost 3 bases to trimming and J lost 5 bases, with 14 bases between them. CDR3 sequence (DNA): TGTGCCAGCTCACCGAGGGCCAGGGAGGACGAGCAGTACTTC. Its protein is CASSPRAREDEQYF. Filled out from reference TRBV18 and TRBJ2-7, the complete variable domain reads NAGVMQNPRHLVRRRGQEARLRCSPMKGHSHVYWYRQLPEEGLKFMVYLQKENIIDESGMPKERFSAEFPKEGPSILRIQQVVRGDSAAYFCASSPRAREDEQYFGPGTRLTVT.

This clone was observed once. The genes are TRBV9 and TRBJ1-3; no definite D call. V lost 0 bases and J 1 base, leaving 14 bases between the germline ends. The CDR3 loop spans 17 amino acids. From germline, CDR1 is SGDLS and CDR2 YYNGEE. The CDR3 DNA follows: TGTGCCAGCAGCGTAGACTGGGCCTCAGTATCTGGAAACACCATATATTTT. This encodes CASSVDWASVSGNTIYF.

The chain joins TRBV6-6 to TRBJ2-5; 8 positions match TRBD1. The germline V gene encodes CDR1 MNHNY and CDR2 SVGAGI (reference sequence). The V and J ends lost 6 bases and 4 bases, in that order; junction bases with no gene match: 10. CDR3 length: 15 residues. CDR3 coding DNA: TGTGCCAGCAGACCTATTGACAGGGGAGGAGAGACCCAGTACTTC. Amino acids: CASRPIDRGGETQYF.

CDR3 sequence: CASSLGDWPEEQFF. The CDR3 DNA follows: TGTGCCAGCAGCTTAGGTGACTGGCCCGAGGAGCAGTTCTTC. The V gene is TRBV7-6, the J gene TRBJ2-1, with no clear D. CDR3 length: 14 residues. The V gene's germline CDR1 is SGHVS and CDR2 FNYEAQ. V lost 1 base, J lost 10 bases, and 14 bases lay in between.

The chain carries TRBV27 and TRBJ1-2; 7 positions match TRBD1. Germline CDR1 MNHEY, CDR2 SMNVEV (reference sequence). The CDR3 is 15 amino acids. V gave up 5 bases and J gave up 4 bases; unmatched junction bases: 10. In nucleotides, the CDR3 is TGTGCCAGCAGTCTTGGGGACAGCAGTCCCTATGGCTACACCTTC. This encodes CASSLGDSSPYGYTF.

This clone has more than one count but fewer than ten. The chain recombines TRBV4-3 with TRBJ2-1; perhaps TRBD1 as D (5 bases). Germline V gene data show CDR1 as LGHNA and CDR2 as YSLEER. This CDR3 is built from 16 residues. The V and J ends lost 0 bases and 8 bases respectively, with 17 bases between them. CDR3: CASSQEITGRSYEQFF. CDR3 coding DNA: TGCGCCAGCAGCCAAGAAATAACAGGCCGGTCGTATGAGCAGTTCTTC.

The chain recombines TRBV10-3 with TRBJ1-1; a possible D gene is TRBD1 (5 bases). This CDR3 comprises 12 residues. Germline-derived CDR1 and CDR2 are ENHRY and SYGVKD. The V end lost 8 bases, the J end lost 0 bases, and 7 bases lay between the germline ends. The CDR3 loop is CAIAGLNTEAFF. The CDR3, as DNA: TGTGCCATCGCAGGGCTGAACACTGAAGCTTTCTTT.

The V gene is TRBV7-2, the J gene TRBJ2-2; 9 positions agree with TRBD1. Per the germline V gene, CDR1 is SGHTA and CDR2 is FQGNSA. This CDR3 contains 14 residues. J gave up 6 bases and V 5 bases, and 4 bases lay outside the gene matches. This CDR3 is CASSPDRGPGELFF. The CDR3 region has the DNA TGTGCCAGCAGCCCGGACAGGGGTCCCGGGGAGCTGTTTTTT. Based on the CDR3 plus reference TRBV7-2 and TRBJ2-2, the full variable domain is GAGVSQSPSNKVTEKGKDVELRCDPISGHTALYWYRQSLGQGLEFLIYFQGNSAPDKSGLPSDRFSAERTGGSVSTLTIQRTQQEDSAVYLCASSPDRGPGELFFGEGSRLTVL.

This chain uses TRBV7-2 with TRBJ2-5, with D possibly TRBD2 on 7 matching bases. Germline lookup yields CDR1 SGHTA and CDR2 FQGNSA. V dropped 2 bases and J dropped 5 bases, with 12 bases sitting between them. The length of the CDR3 is 14 residues. CDR3 residues: CASSLYREGETQYF. The DNA of the CDR3 is TGTGCCAGCAGCTTATACAGGGAGGGGGAGACCCAGTACTTC.

The chain links TRBV7-2 to TRBJ2-5; D may be TRBD1 (6 bases). V dropped 6 bases and J dropped 2 bases, with 16 bases sitting between them. Germline CDR1 reads SGHTA; CDR2 reads FQGNSA. This CDR3 region has 15 residues. The CDR3 loop is CASSFRGDGQETQYF. CDR3 nucleotide sequence: TGTGCCAGCAGTTTCAGGGGAGACGGTCAAGAGACCCAGTACTTC.

CDR3 coding DNA: TGTGCCAGCAGCCCACAGGGGGCGTCGAATCAGCCCCAGCATTTT. Translation gives CASSPQGASNQPQHF. The chain recombines TRBV2 with TRBJ1-5; the match to TRBD1 covers 9 bases. Germline V gene sequence: CDR1 SNHLY, CDR2 FYNNEI. After removal of 6 bases from V and 4 bases from J, the junction contained 7 bases not matched to a gene. The CDR3 extends over 15 amino acids.

The chain employs TRBV6-5 and TRBJ1-6; a possible D gene is TRBD1 (6 bases). The CDR3 runs 14 residues. Germline V gene lookup returns CDR1 MNHEY and CDR2 SVGAGI. V dropped 10 bases and J dropped 8 bases, with 18 bases sitting between them. CDR3 protein: CATQGREDHSPLHF. DNA for the CDR3: TGTGCCACCCAGGGGAGGGAGGACCATTCACCCCTCCACTTT.

The chain recombines TRBV10-3 with TRBJ1-2; possible D gene TRBD1, 6 bases. Trimming stripped 11 bases from V and 3 bases from J, with 19 bases between. The CDR3 has 14 residues. Germline CDR1 and CDR2: ENHRY and SYGVKD. CDR3 nucleotides: TGTGCCTCGAGTACGTCCAGGGGAGACTATGGCTACACCTTC. It yields the protein CASSTSRGDYGYTF.

J is TRBJ1-3 and V is TRBV19, with unresolved D. This CDR3 is 13 amino acids long. Germline values: CDR1 LNHDA, CDR2 SQIVND (reference sequence). Trimming took off 6 bases at V and 0 bases at J, with 6 bases between the two ends. The CDR3 sequence: CASRTYSGNTIYF. CDR3 coding DNA: TGTGCCAGTAGGACATACTCTGGAAACACCATATATTTT.

This chain connects TRBV30 to TRBJ1-1; 8 bases are a match to TRBD1. The J segment lost 0 bases and the V segment lost 2 bases, leaving 8 bases of the junction unmatched. The CDR3 totals 16 residues. In germline, CDR1 is GTSNPN, CDR2 SVGIG (reference sequence). CDR3 residues: CAWSSPRTGMNTEAFF. CDR3 DNA: TGTGCCTGGAGTTCTCCGAGGACAGGGATGAACACTGAAGCTTTCTTT.

The chain has TRBV7-8 and TRBJ1-4; possibly TRBD1 for D (6 bases). The CDR3 consists of 14 residues. V dropped 9 bases and J dropped 0 bases, with 11 bases sitting between them. In germline, CDR1 is SGHVS, CDR2 FQNEAQ. CDR3 protein: CASRRTATNEKLFF. The DNA of the CDR3 is TGTGCCAGTAGACGGACAGCAACTAATGAAAAACTGTTTTTT. Together with reference TRBV7-8 and TRBJ1-4, the CDR3 gives the full variable domain: GAGVSQSPRYKVAKRGQDVALRCDPISGHVSLFWYQQALGQGPEFLTYFQNEAQLDKSGLPSDRFFAERPEGSVSTLKIQRTQQEDSAVYLCASRRTATNEKLFFGSGTQLSVL.

This sequence joins TRBV10-3 and TRBJ1-6; 8 bases match TRBD1. Trimming at V came to 4 bases and at J to 14 bases, leaving 10 bases not matched to a gene. Germline values: CDR1 ENHRY, CDR2 SYGVKD. CDR3 length: 14 amino acids. The CDR3 sequence: CAISGIVRGQALHF. CDR3 coding DNA: TGTGCCATCAGTGGGATCGTCAGGGGGCAGGCCCTCCACTTT.

The chain combines TRBV7-2 with TRBJ1-5; 9 positions agree with TRBD1. The CDR3 totals 17 residues. Trimming took 0 bases from V and 5 from J; bases not matched to a gene: 8. CDR1 is SGHTA and CDR2 is FQGNSA in the germline V gene. The CDR3 here is CASSLASLTGGYQPQHF. CDR3 in DNA: TGTGCCAGCAGCTTAGCCTCCCTAACAGGGGGCTATCAGCCCCAGCATTTT.